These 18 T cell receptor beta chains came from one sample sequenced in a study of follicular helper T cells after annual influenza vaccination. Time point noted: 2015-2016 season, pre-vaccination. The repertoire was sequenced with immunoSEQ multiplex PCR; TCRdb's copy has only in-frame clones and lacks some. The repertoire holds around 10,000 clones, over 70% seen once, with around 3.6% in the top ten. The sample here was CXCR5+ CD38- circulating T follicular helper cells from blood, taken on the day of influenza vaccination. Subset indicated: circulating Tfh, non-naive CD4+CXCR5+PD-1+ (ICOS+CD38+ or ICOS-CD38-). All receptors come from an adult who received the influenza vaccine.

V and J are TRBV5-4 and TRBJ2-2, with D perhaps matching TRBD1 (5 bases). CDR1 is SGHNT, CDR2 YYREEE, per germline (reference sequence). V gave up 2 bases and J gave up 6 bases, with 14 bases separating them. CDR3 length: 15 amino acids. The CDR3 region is CASSFPAGKAGELFF. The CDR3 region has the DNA TGTGCCAGCAGCTTCCCGGCAGGGAAGGCCGGGGAGCTGTTTTTT.

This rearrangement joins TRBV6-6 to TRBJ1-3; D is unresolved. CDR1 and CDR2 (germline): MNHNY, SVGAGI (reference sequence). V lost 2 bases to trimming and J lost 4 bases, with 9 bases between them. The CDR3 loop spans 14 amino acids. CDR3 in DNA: TGTGCCAGCAGTTACCAGGTTCCCGGAAACACCATATATTTT. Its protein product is CASSYQVPGNTIYF.

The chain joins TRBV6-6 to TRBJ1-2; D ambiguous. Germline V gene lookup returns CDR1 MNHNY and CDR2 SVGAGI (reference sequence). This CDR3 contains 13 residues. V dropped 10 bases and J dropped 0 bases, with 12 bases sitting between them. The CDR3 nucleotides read TGTGCCACCGTATACATAGCTAACTATGGCTACACCTTC. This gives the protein CATVYIANYGYTF.

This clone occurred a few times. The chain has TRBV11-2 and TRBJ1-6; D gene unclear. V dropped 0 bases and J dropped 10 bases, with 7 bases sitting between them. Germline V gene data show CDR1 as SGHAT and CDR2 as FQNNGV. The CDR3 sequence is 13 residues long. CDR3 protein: CASSLEARSPLHF. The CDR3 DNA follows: TGTGCCAGCAGCTTAGAGGCGAGGTCACCCCTCCACTTT.

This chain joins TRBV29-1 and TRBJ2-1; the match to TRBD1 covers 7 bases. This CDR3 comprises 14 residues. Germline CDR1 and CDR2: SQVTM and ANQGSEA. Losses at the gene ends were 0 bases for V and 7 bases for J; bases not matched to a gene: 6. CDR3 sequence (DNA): TGCAGCGTTGAAGAACAGGGGAAATGGAATGAGCAGTTCTTC. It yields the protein CSVEEQGKWNEQFF.

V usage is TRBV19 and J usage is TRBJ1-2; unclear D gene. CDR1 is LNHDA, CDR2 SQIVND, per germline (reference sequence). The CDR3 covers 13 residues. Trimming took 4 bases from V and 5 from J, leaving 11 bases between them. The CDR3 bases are TGTGCCAGTAGTAGTGGATCTGGTTATGGCTACACCTTC. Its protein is CASSSGSGYGYTF. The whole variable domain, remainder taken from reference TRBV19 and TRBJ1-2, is DGGITQSPKYLFRKEGQNVTLSCEQNLNHDAMYWYRQDPGQGLRLIYYSQIVNDFQKGDIAEGYSVSREKKESFPLTVTSAQKNPTAFYLCASSSGSGYGYTFGSGTRLTVV.

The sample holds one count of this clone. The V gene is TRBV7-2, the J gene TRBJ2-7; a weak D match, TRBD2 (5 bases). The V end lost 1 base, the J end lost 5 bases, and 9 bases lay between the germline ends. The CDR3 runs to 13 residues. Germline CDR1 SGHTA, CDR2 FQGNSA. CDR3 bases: TGTGCCAGCAGCTTAGGAGTGCGGGACGAGCAGTACTTC. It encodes CASSLGVRDEQYF.

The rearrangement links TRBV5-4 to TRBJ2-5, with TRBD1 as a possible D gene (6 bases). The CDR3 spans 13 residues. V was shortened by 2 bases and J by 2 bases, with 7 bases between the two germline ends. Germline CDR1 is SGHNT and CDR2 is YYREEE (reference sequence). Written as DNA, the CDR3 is TGTGCCAGCAGCTTAGGGGGTCAAGAGACCCAGTACTTC. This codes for CASSLGGQETQYF.

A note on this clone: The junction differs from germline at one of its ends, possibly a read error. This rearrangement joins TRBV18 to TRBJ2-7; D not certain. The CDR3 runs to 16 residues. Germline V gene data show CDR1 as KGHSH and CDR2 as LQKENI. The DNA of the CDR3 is TGTGCCAGCTCACCAAATCCTGACTTAAGCTCCTACGAGCGGTACTTC. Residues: CASSPNPDLSSYERYF. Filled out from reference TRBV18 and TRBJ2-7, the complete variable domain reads NAGVMQNPRHLVRRRGQEARLRCSPMKGHSHVYWYRQLPEEGLKFMVYLQKENIIDESGMPKERFSAEFPKEGPSILRIQQVVRGDSAAYFCASSPNPDLSSYERYFGPGTRLTVT.

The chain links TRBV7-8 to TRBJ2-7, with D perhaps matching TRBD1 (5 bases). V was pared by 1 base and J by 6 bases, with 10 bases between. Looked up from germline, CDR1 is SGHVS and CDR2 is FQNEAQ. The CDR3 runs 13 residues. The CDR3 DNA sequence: TGTGCCAGCAGCTTAGTTTTAAGGGGCGAGCAGTACTTC. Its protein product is CASSLVLRGEQYF.

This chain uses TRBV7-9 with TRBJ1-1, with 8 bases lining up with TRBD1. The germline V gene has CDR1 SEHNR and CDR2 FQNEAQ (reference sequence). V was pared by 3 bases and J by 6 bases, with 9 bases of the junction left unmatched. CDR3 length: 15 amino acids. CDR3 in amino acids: CASSFYPDRAAEAFF. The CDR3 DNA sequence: TGTGCCAGCAGCTTTTACCCGGACAGGGCCGCTGAAGCTTTCTTT.

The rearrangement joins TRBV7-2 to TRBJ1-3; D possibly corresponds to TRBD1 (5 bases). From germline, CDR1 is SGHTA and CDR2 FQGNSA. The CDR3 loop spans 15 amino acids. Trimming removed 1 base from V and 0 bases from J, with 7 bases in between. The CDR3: CASSLGRGSGNTIYF. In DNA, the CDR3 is TGTGCCAGCAGCTTAGGGAGGGGCTCTGGAAACACCATATATTTT.

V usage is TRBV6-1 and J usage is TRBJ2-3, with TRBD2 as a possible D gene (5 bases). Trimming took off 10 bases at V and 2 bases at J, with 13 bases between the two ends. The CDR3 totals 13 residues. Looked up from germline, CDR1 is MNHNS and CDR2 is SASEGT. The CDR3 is CAIATGNTDTQYF. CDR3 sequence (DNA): TGTGCCATCGCGACGGGGAACACAGATACGCAGTATTTT.

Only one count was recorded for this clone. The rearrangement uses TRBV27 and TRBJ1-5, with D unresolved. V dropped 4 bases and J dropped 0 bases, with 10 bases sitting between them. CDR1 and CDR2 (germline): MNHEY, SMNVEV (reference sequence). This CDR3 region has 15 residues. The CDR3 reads CASSSTLNSNQPQHF. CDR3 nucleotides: TGTGCCAGCAGTTCGACACTAAATAGCAATCAGCCCCAGCATTTT.

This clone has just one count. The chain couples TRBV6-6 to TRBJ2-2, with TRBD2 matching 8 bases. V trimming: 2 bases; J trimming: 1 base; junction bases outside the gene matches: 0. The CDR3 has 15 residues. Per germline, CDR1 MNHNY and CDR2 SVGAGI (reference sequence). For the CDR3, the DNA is TGTGCCAGCAGTTACCTAGCGGGGAACACCGGGGAGCTGTTTTTT. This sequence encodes CASSYLAGNTGELFF.

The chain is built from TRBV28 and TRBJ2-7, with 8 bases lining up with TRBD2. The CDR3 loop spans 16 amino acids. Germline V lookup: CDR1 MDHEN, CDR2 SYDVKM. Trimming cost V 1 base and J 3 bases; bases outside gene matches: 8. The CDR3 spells CASSLYTSGNNYEQYF. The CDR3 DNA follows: TGTGCCAGCAGTTTATACACTAGCGGAAACAACTACGAGCAGTACTTC.

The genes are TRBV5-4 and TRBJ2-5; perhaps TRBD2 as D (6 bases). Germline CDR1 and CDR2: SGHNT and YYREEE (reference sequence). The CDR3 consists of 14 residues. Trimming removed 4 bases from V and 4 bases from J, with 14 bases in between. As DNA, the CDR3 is TGTGCCAGCAGCCGCTCGGGGGTGGTAGAGACCCAGTACTTC. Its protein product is CASSRSGVVETQYF.

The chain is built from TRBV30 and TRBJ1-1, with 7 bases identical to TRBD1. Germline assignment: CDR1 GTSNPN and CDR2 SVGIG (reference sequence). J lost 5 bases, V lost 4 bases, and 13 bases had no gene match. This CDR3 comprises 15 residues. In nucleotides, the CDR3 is TGTGCCTGGATCATCCCGGCCAGGGGGGTAACTGAAGCTTTCTTT. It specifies CAWIIPARGVTEAFF.